The 26 T cell receptor beta chains reported below all come from one sample, sequenced in a study of regulatory T cells in long-lasting Graves disease. CDR3 regions were amplified by Arm-PCR using iRepertoire HTBI primers to build TCR beta libraries. TCRdb redid the calling of the multiplex PCR reads with MiXCR, one entry per CDR3 protein. The data contain some 340,000 distinct CDR3 sequences, roughly 23% of them singletons. Time point specified: persistent/refractory GD, antithyroid drugs over 5 years with positive TRAb. With RNA extracted from PBMCs as input, the TCR library was made. The sample in question was peripheral blood mononuclear cells (PBMCs), obtained when the disease was refractory, from a patient treated with antithyroid drugs. The source is a woman in her forties with Graves disease.

This chain links TRBV6-1 with TRBJ1-3; D not certain. CDR1 and CDR2 (germline): MNHNS, SASEGT. The CDR3 is 17 amino acids. V was trimmed by 7 bases and J by 0 bases, leaving 19 bases between them. The CDR3 is CASTVTWARRSGNTIYF. The CDR3 coding sequence is TGTGCCAGCACCGTAACGTGGGCCCGCCGCTCTGGAAACACCATATATTTT.

The CDR3 nucleotides are TGTGCCAGCAGCTCGGGACAGGGGGGTTCACCCCTCCACTTT. It is translated as CASSSGQGGSPLHF. This chain uses TRBV2 with TRBJ1-6; 11 bases match TRBD1. Per the germline V gene, CDR1 is SNHLY and CDR2 is FYNNEI. The J segment lost 9 bases and the V segment lost 6 bases, leaving 4 bases of the junction unmatched. CDR3 length equals 14 residues.

J is TRBJ1-6 and V is TRBV27; D is uncertain. Germline V gives CDR1 MNHEY, CDR2 SMNVEV (reference sequence). The germline V and J ends were trimmed by 11 bases and 7 bases, with 15 bases remaining between them. This CDR3 has 13 residues. The CDR3 bases are TGTGCCGGGAAGGGCCCTGAAAATTCACCCCTCCACTTT. Amino acid sequence: CAGKGPENSPLHF.

With regard to this clonotype: Just one base apart from a much larger clone, this may be a read error. V usage is TRBV28 and J usage is TRBJ2-7; D is possibly TRBD2 (6 bases). Germline V lookup: CDR1 MDHEN, CDR2 SYDVKM. The CDR3 contains 15 residues. V dropped 3 bases and J dropped 5 bases, with 17 bases sitting between them. The CDR3: CASSFAGTLGNEQYF. For the CDR3, the DNA is TGTGCCAGCAGTTTTGCGGGGACCCTCGGGAACGAGCAGTACTTC.

This clonotype has just a few counts. The V gene is TRBV7-9, the J gene TRBJ2-2; 8 bases match TRBD1. The CDR3 has 15 amino acids. V gave up 8 bases and J gave up 7 bases; unmatched junction bases: 12. CDR1 and CDR2 (germline): SEHNR, FQNEAQ (reference sequence). CDR3 loop: CASDESTGVGGELFF. Written as DNA, the CDR3 is TGTGCCAGCGACGAGTCGACAGGGGTCGGCGGGGAGCTGTTTTTT.

The chain couples TRBV5-1 to TRBJ2-7; D is perhaps TRBD1 (6 bases). Trimming left V 3 bases short and J 6 bases short, with 13 bases between. CDR3 length equals 13 residues. Germline CDR1 SGHRS, CDR2 YFSETQ. Here the CDR3 DNA reads TGCGCCAGCAGCTCTAAGGACAGTCCCGAGCAGTACTTC. Encoded protein: CASSSKDSPEQYF.

With respect to this clonotype: One base away lies a much larger clone, so this may be a sequencing read error. The chain has TRBV28 and TRBJ2-5; D is uncertain. Germline lookup yields CDR1 MDHEN and CDR2 SYDVKM. The CDR3 length is 12 residues. CDR3 nucleotide sequence: TGTGTCAGCAGAGGCCTAAAAGAGACCCAGTACTTC. Its protein is CVSRGLKETQYF.

This clonotype was seen a few times. The CDR3 ends on some other residue instead of the conserved phenylalanine or tryptophan, so this is likely a read error. Because the CDR3's place on the DNA is in doubt, the DNA is left out and the CDR3 is given as listed by TCRdb. J is TRBJ1-4 and V is TRBV19; the listed D gene, TRBD1, was not tested against the DNA. The CDR3 contains 12 residues when both ends are counted. Germline lookup yields CDR1 LNHDA and CDR2 SQIVND (reference sequence). The CDR3 is CASSGQDRSRVL.

This clonotype has ten or more counts. The chain joins TRBV28 to TRBJ2-5; possibly TRBD2 for D (6 bases). The V end lost 5 bases, the J end lost 1 base, and 17 bases lay between the germline ends. CDR1 and CDR2 from the germline V gene are MDHEN and SYDVKM. This CDR3 has 16 amino acids. CDR3 DNA: TGTGCCAGCAGTAATACTCGGGCGGGACCCCAAGAGACCCAGTACTTC. Amino acid sequence: CASSNTRAGPQETQYF.

This clonotype was counted at least ten times. V gene TRBV11-2 combines with J gene TRBJ1-5; D is uncertain. The length of the CDR3 is 12 residues. The germline V and J ends were trimmed by 0 bases and 7 bases, with 4 bases remaining between them. Germline-derived CDR1 and CDR2 are SGHAT and FQNNGV. The CDR3 loop is CASSLEGQPQHF. CDR3 sequence (DNA): TGTGCCAGCAGCTTAGAGGGACAGCCCCAGCATTTT.

This clonotype has ten or more counts. Written as DNA, the CDR3 is TGCGCCAGCAGCGAGGGCGGGGGACAGCCCCTACAAGCTTTCTTT. It yields the protein CASSEGGGQPLQAFF. The chain links TRBV5-1 to TRBJ1-1; 7 bases agree with TRBD1. The CDR3 is 15 amino acids. With 4 bases clipped from V and 9 bases from J, the junction kept 15 bases outside the gene matches. Germline values: CDR1 SGHRS, CDR2 YFSETQ.

With respect to this clonotype: This sequence may be a read error, since a much larger clone differs from it by one base. The chain has TRBV28 and TRBJ1-2; tentatively, D is TRBD1 (5 bases). The CDR3 runs to 13 residues. The germline gives CDR1 MDHEN, CDR2 SYDVKM. The V and J ends lost 2 bases and 8 bases respectively, with 12 bases between them. The CDR3 DNA follows: TGTGCCAGCAGTTTAGGGACCGCGAGCGGCTACACCTTC. Its protein is CASSLGTASGYTF.

The chain has TRBV2 and TRBJ2-1; 8 bases fit TRBD2. With V trimmed by 4 bases and J by 6 bases, 5 bases remained unmatched. Germline assignment: CDR1 SNHLY and CDR2 FYNNEI. This CDR3 has 14 residues. The CDR3 reads CASSVAGWGNEQFF. The CDR3 DNA is TGTGCCAGCAGTGTAGCGGGATGGGGCAATGAGCAGTTCTTC. Together with reference TRBV2 and TRBJ2-1, the CDR3 gives the full variable domain: EPEVTQTPSHQVTQMGQEVILRCVPISNHLYFYWYRQILGQKVEFLVSFYNNEISEKSEIFDDQFSVERPDGSNFTLKIRSTKLEDSAMYFCASSVAGWGNEQFFGPGTRLTVL.

V is TRBV20-1 and J is TRBJ1-5, with 7 bases fitting TRBD1. The CDR3 has 13 amino acids. The J segment lost 4 bases and the V segment lost 6 bases, leaving 6 bases of the junction unmatched. Looked up from germline, CDR1 is DFQATT and CDR2 is SNEGSKA (reference sequence). The chain's CDR3 is CSALPDRNQPQHF. The DNA of the CDR3 is TGCAGTGCCCTTCCGGACAGGAATCAGCCCCAGCATTTT.

Ten or more counts support this clonotype. The chain joins TRBV28 to TRBJ1-5, with D possibly matching TRBD1 (6 bases). V lost 3 bases and J 2 bases, leaving 11 bases between the germline ends. Per the germline V gene, CDR1 is MDHEN and CDR2 is SYDVKM. This CDR3 comprises 15 residues. CDR3 residues: CASSFVGARNQPQHF. The CDR3 DNA is TGTGCCAGCAGTTTTGTGGGGGCGCGCAATCAGCCCCAGCATTTT.

The chain combines TRBV5-5 with TRBJ2-5, with D possibly being TRBD1 or TRBD2 (5 bases each). The CDR3 has 18 residues. Germline-derived CDR1 and CDR2 are SGHKS and YYEKEE (reference sequence). V gave up 5 bases and J gave up 5 bases, with 28 bases separating them. CDR3 nucleotide sequence: TGTGCCAGCAGGGGGGATTGGGCAGCTTACCCCGCGGAGGAGACCCAGTACTTC. Residues: CASRGDWAAYPAEETQYF.

The sample holds a few counts of this clonotype. The chain joins TRBV5-4 to TRBJ2-7, with a tentative D call TRBD2 (6 bases). With 4 bases removed from V and 6 bases from J, the gap between germline ends came to 23 bases. From germline, CDR1 is SGHNT and CDR2 YYREEE (reference sequence). CDR3 length: 16 amino acids. The CDR3 DNA is TGTGCCAGCAGCCTGGATTGGACTATCGGGCAAAGCGAGCAGTACTTC. It specifies CASSLDWTIGQSEQYF.

The genes are TRBV15 and TRBJ2-6, with D possibly TRBD1 on 6 matching bases. V was trimmed by 4 bases and J by 3 bases, leaving 13 bases between them. There are 16 residues in the CDR3. The V gene's germline CDR1 is LNHNV and CDR2 YYDKDF (reference sequence). The DNA for the CDR3 is TGTGCCACCAGCACCGGACAGTTGGGTGGGGCCAACGTCCTGACTTTC. Encoded protein: CATSTGQLGGANVLTF. The full variable domain, its missing parts supplied by reference TRBV15 and TRBJ2-6, is DAMVIQNPRYQVTQFGKPVTLSCSQTLNHNVMYWYQQKSSQAPKLLFHYYDKDFNNEADTPDNFQSRRPNTSFCFLDIRSPGLGDTAMYLCATSTGQLGGANVLTFGAGSRLTVL.

The chain uses TRBV7-6 and TRBJ2-7; perhaps TRBD1 as D (5 bases). Trimming pared 1 base from V and 2 bases from J, leaving 12 bases between. The CDR3 covers 15 residues. Germline V CDR1 and CDR2: SGHVS, FNYEAQ. The CDR3 region is CASSLEGMGPYEQYF. For the CDR3, the DNA is TGTGCCAGCAGCTTAGAGGGGATGGGGCCCTACGAGCAGTACTTC.

The chain uses TRBV4-1 and TRBJ1-5; D unclear. CDR1 and CDR2 from the germline V gene are MGHRA and YSYEKL. The CDR3 runs 13 residues. V was clipped by 0 bases and J by 7 bases, with 7 bases between them. CDR3 DNA: TGCGCCAGCAGCCAAGAAAGGGAGCAGCCCCAGCATTTT. Its translation is CASSQEREQPQHF.

This clonotype was detected only a few times. This chain links TRBV7-9 with TRBJ2-7; 7 positions match TRBD2. Trimming at V came to 4 bases and at J to 6 bases, leaving 12 bases not matched to a gene. Germline CDR1 and CDR2: SEHNR and FQNEAQ (reference sequence). The CDR3 extends over 15 amino acids. CDR3 loop: CASSSWEGLYSEQYF. CDR3 DNA sequence: TGTGCCAGCAGCTCTTGGGAGGGCCTATATAGCGAGCAGTACTTC. Variable domain in full (rest from reference TRBV7-9 and TRBJ2-7): DTGVSQNPRHKITKRGQNVTFRCDPISEHNRLYWYRQTLGQGPEFLTYFQNEAQLEKSRLLSDRFSAERPKGSFSTLEIQRTEQGDSAMYLCASSSWEGLYSEQYFGPGTRLTVT.

The J gene is TRBJ1-4, the V gene TRBV5-1, with 7 bases identical to TRBD1. Germline CDR1 is SGHRS and CDR2 is YFSETQ. This CDR3 region has 15 residues. Trimming at V came to 1 base and at J to 5 bases, leaving 5 bases not matched to a gene. CDR3 sequence (DNA): TGCGCCAGCAGCTTGCGAGGGACAGAGAATGAAAAACTGTTTTTT. This translates into CASSLRGTENEKLFF.

The sample holds a few counts of this clonotype. This CDR3 is CASSMTGGASPLHF. CDR3 coding DNA: TGTGCCAGCAGTATGACAGGGGGCGCTTCACCCCTCCACTTT. The chain links TRBV27 to TRBJ1-6; 10 bases line up with TRBD1. Trimming removed 5 bases from V and 9 bases from J; junction bases left unmatched: 4. The CDR3 totals 14 residues. Germline V CDR1 and CDR2: MNHEY, SMNVEV (reference sequence).

This clonotype was seen ten or more times. V gene TRBV2 combines with J gene TRBJ2-4, with D uncertain. The CDR3 has 11 residues. The V end lost 6 bases, the J end lost 9 bases, and 9 bases lay between the germline ends. Per the germline V gene, CDR1 is SNHLY and CDR2 is FYNNEI. The CDR3, as DNA: TGTGCCAGCAGCCCCTATGGCATTCAGTACTTC. The encoded protein is CASSPYGIQYF.

This clonotype was picked up a small number of times. The chain uses TRBV30 and TRBJ1-1; 7 nucleotides line up with TRBD1. The length of the CDR3 is 14 residues. From germline, CDR1 is GTSNPN and CDR2 SVGIG (reference sequence). The junction had 11 bases not matched to a gene; V was cut back by 3 bases and J by 7 bases. Here the CDR3 reads CAWRFRDRGLEAFF. The CDR3 coding sequence is TGTGCCTGGAGGTTCCGGGACAGAGGGCTTGAAGCTTTCTTT.

Details on this clonotype: This may be a read error: a much more frequent sequence differs by one nucleotide. The J gene is TRBJ2-5, the V gene TRBV27; D might be TRBD1 (6 bases). Germline V CDR1 and CDR2: MNHEY, SMNVEV (reference sequence). This CDR3 spans 15 amino acids. Between the trimmed V and J ends, which lost 8 bases and 2 bases, there was a span of 18 bases. In DNA form, the CDR3 reads TGTGCCAGCGGCCAAACCACAGGGATACAAGAGACCCAGTACTTC. It specifies CASGQTTGIQETQYF.